What follows is one T cell receptor beta chain and its context. The study counted Cohort 3 donors as recovered given two negative PCRs, clearance, or symptom resolution. This sample was included in a study of blood T cell repertoires in COVID-19. Overall study: Researchers got acute and convalescent COVID-19 samples from the United States, Italy and Spain.

Method: immunoSEQ multiplex PCR; TCRdb's copy keeps in-frame clones and lacks some. Altogether under 250,000 clones are present, under 90% being singletons, with the ten largest covering about 1.7%. CDR3 length: 12 residues. Trimming cost V 7 bases and J 7 bases; bases outside gene matches: 9. Germline-derived CDR1 and CDR2 are SQVTM and ANQGSEA. The rearrangement joins TRBV29-1 to TRBJ1-1, with TRBD1 matching 7 bases. Sequences were obtained from PBMCs or T cells enriched from blood (not recorded which). The sequence came from a man between 60 and 70 years old who had recovered from COVID-19. The CDR3 protein is CSGLGDSHEAFF. CDR3 DNA: TGCAGCGGCCTTGGGGACAGCCATGAAGCTTTCTTT.